The 26 T cell receptor beta chains presented below share a single source sample, sequenced in a study of immune evolution from preneoplasia to lung adenocarcinoma. The data were produced by immunoSEQ multiplex PCR, yet TCRdb's version contains in-frame clones alone and is incomplete. The sample comprises approximately 4,000 clones, almost 75% of which are singletons, and about 17% rests with the top ten. Sequencing was carried out using FFPE minimally invasive lung adenocarcinoma tissue. The source of these receptors is a person aged 55-80 years with lung adenocarcinoma.

CDR3 DNA: TGTGCCAGCAGCTTAGGCGCAGGGAGTCCCTACGAGCAGTACTTC. Translating it yields CASSLGAGSPYEQYF. The rearrangement uses TRBV7-6 and TRBJ2-7; perhaps D is TRBD1 or TRBD2 (5 bases each). V was cut by 1 base and J by 2 bases, with 12 bases left in between. CDR3 length: 15 residues. Germline V gene lookup returns CDR1 SGHVS and CDR2 FNYEAQ.

The V call is TRBV6-4, the J call TRBJ2-1; 9 positions agree with TRBD2. Germline V lookup: CDR1 MRHNA, CDR2 SNTAGT. Trimming cost V 3 bases and J 4 bases; bases outside gene matches: 4. The CDR3 totals 15 residues. CDR3 sequence (DNA): TGTGCCAGCAGTGAGTTAGCGGGGGTATACAATGAGCAGTTCTTC. Protein product: CASSELAGVYNEQFF.

The chain is built from TRBV7-9 and TRBJ1-2; D is unresolved. Trimming removed 2 bases from V and 3 bases from J, with 7 bases in between. This CDR3 has 13 amino acids. From germline, CDR1 is SEHNR and CDR2 FQNEAQ (reference sequence). CDR3 sequence reads: CASSLNGYYGYTF. The DNA of the CDR3 is TGTGCCAGCAGCTTAAACGGTTACTATGGCTACACCTTC. The whole variable domain, filled in from reference TRBV7-9 and TRBJ1-2, reads DTGVSQNPRHKITKRGQNVTFRCDPISEHNRLYWYRQTLGQGPEFLTYFQNEAQLEKSRLLSDRFSAERPKGSFSTLEIQRTEQGDSAMYLCASSLNGYYGYTFGSGTRLTVV.

Concerning this clone: An end of the junction does not agree with germline; a read error may underlie this. The chain employs TRBV5-1 and TRBJ1-1; 12 bases agree with TRBD1. The CDR3 length is 17 residues. Germline CDR1 is SGHRS and CDR2 is YFSETQ. The CDR3 DNA reads TGCGCCAACAGCTTGGGACAGGGGGCTTTCTCGAACACTGAAGCTTTCTTT. This codes for CANSLGQGAFSNTEAFF. Variable domain in full (rest from reference TRBV5-1 and TRBJ1-1): KAGVTQTPRYLIKTRGQQVTLSCSPISGHRSVSWYQQTPGQGLQFLFEYFSETQRNKGNFPGRFSGRQFSNSRSEMNVSTLELGDSALYLCANSLGQGAFSNTEAFFGQGTRLTVV.

This clone was seen only once. V gene TRBV29-1 combines with J gene TRBJ2-7; 13 bases align to TRBD2. Germline CDR1 reads SQVTM; CDR2 reads ANQGSEA. With 6 bases clipped from V and 2 bases from J, the junction kept 7 bases outside the gene matches. This CDR3 is 15 amino acids long. CDR3 in DNA: TGCAGCGTCCTAGGGACTAGCGGGGCCCCCTACGAGCAGTACTTC. This sequence encodes CSVLGTSGAPYEQYF.

This clone was counted only a few times. V is TRBV10-1 and J is TRBJ1-2, with D perhaps matching TRBD1 (5 bases). V was pared by 2 bases and J by 7 bases, with 14 bases between. The CDR3 sequence is 14 residues long. The V gene's germline CDR1 is WNHNN and CDR2 SYGVQD (reference sequence). The CDR3 loop reads CASSELCGGPGYTF. The CDR3 region has the DNA TGCGCCAGCAGTGAGCTATGCGGGGGTCCTGGCTACACCTTC.

This clone was found a few times. The chain uses TRBV7-9 and TRBJ1-4; 7 positions match TRBD1. CDR1 is SEHNR and CDR2 is FQNEAQ in the germline V gene (reference sequence). With V trimmed by 1 base and J by 4 bases, 6 bases remained unmatched. This CDR3 has 16 residues. CDR3 in DNA: TGTGCCAGCAGCTTAGAGGTGACAGGGATTAATGAAAAACTGTTTTTT. Residues: CASSLEVTGINEKLFF.

V gene TRBV5-4 combines with J gene TRBJ1-2; tentatively, D is TRBD1 (5 bases). The CDR3 runs to 13 residues. Trimming stripped 1 base from V and 4 bases from J, with 8 bases between. Germline lookup yields CDR1 SGHNT and CDR2 YYREEE (reference sequence). The CDR3, as DNA: TGTGCCAGCAGCTTGCAGGGAGGCTATGGCTACACCTTC. Amino acids: CASSLQGGYGYTF.

V usage is TRBV11-3 and J usage is TRBJ2-2; D is ambiguous. V shed 8 bases and J shed 3 bases, with 19 bases lying between them. Per germline, CDR1 SGHNT and CDR2 YENEEA. This CDR3 region has 16 residues. The CDR3 sequence is CASSSGKEWDTGELFF. Written as DNA, the CDR3 is TGTGCCAGCTCTAGTGGAAAGGAGTGGGACACCGGGGAGCTGTTTTTT.

The J gene is TRBJ2-3, the V gene TRBV5-1; possible D gene TRBD2, 7 bases. The V gene lost 0 bases and the J gene lost 4 bases, with 12 bases spanning the gap. Per germline, CDR1 SGHRS and CDR2 YFSETQ. CDR3 length: 15 amino acids. This chain's CDR3 is CASSLESGGPDTQYF. The CDR3 DNA is TGCGCCAGCAGCTTGGAGTCGGGGGGCCCAGATACGCAGTATTTT.

The chain joins TRBV6-5 to TRBJ1-6, with D perhaps matching TRBD1 (5 bases). Germline CDR1 and CDR2: MNHEY and SVGAGI. Trimming left V 5 bases short and J 6 bases short, with 14 bases between. The CDR3 runs 15 residues. CDR3 sequence: CASSRPGPINSPLHF. CDR3 coding DNA: TGTGCCAGCAGTCGCCCGGGACCCATTAATTCACCCCTCCACTTT.

The CDR3 here is CASSLSISGRSYNEQFF. CDR3 nucleotide sequence: TGTGCCAGCAGTCTTTCTATAAGTGGGCGCTCCTACAATGAGCAGTTCTTC. This rearrangement joins TRBV5-4 to TRBJ2-1, with D hard to call. V was pared by 5 bases and J by 0 bases, with 18 bases between. CDR1 SGHNT and CDR2 YYREEE come from the germline V gene (reference sequence). The CDR3 contains 17 residues.

The gene calls are TRBV30 and TRBJ1-4; 9 bases line up with TRBD1. Germline V CDR1 and CDR2: GTSNPN, SVGIG (reference sequence). V shed 1 base, J shed 7 bases, and the junction held 4 bases outside the gene matches. This CDR3 has 14 amino acids. The CDR3 loop reads CAWSGAGQGEKLFF. The CDR3 DNA reads as TGTGCCTGGAGTGGGGCGGGACAGGGTGAAAAACTGTTTTTT.

The chain employs TRBV9 and TRBJ2-3; TRBD2 is a possible D gene (7 bases). The length of the CDR3 is 17 residues. V lost 5 bases, J lost 4 bases, and 23 bases lay in between. The germline CDR1 and CDR2 sequences are SGDLS and YYNGEE. The CDR3 DNA sequence: TGTGCCAGCAGTGCAATGGGGGGGGCGGGAATTGCAGATACGCAGTATTTT. This translates into CASSAMGGAGIADTQYF.

The genes are TRBV5-6 and TRBJ2-7; perhaps TRBD2 as D (5 bases). Germline values: CDR1 SGHDT, CDR2 YYEEEE. The CDR3 consists of 10 residues. Trimming took 4 bases from V and 12 from J, leaving 11 bases between them. DNA for the CDR3: TGTGCCAGCAGCGTCAGCGGTCGGTACTTC. It translates to CASSVSGRYF. Complete variable domain (other parts from reference TRBV5-6 and TRBJ2-7): DAGVTQSPTHLIKTRGQQVTLRCSPKSGHDTVSWYQQALGQGPQFIFQYYEEEERQRGNFPDRFSGHQFPNYSSELNVNALLLGDSALYLCASSVSGRYFGPGTRLTVT.

The sample holds a few counts of this clone. The rearrangement joins TRBV29-1 to TRBJ1-2; the match to TRBD1 covers 7 bases. Losses at the gene ends were 2 bases for V and 2 bases for J; bases not matched to a gene: 5. CDR1 is SQVTM and CDR2 is ANQGSEA in the germline V gene. This CDR3 has 14 residues. The CDR3 sequence: CSVEPRDSNYGYTF. CDR3 bases: TGCAGCGTTGAACCCCGGGACAGCAACTATGGCTACACCTTC.

The rearrangement links TRBV27 to TRBJ2-1; the D gene could be TRBD1 or TRBD2 (7 bases each). CDR3 length equals 14 residues. Trimming pared 6 bases from V and 6 bases from J, leaving 15 bases between. Germline values: CDR1 MNHEY, CDR2 SMNVEV (reference sequence). Here the CDR3 reads CASRKGEGANEQFF. In nucleotides, the CDR3 is TGTGCCAGCAGAAAGGGGGAGGGGGCCAATGAGCAGTTCTTC.

This rearrangement joins TRBV7-9 to TRBJ1-4; possibly TRBD1 for D (6 bases). Germline lookup yields CDR1 SEHNR and CDR2 FQNEAQ (reference sequence). The V and J ends lost 1 base and 7 bases respectively, with 13 bases between them. CDR3 length: 15 amino acids. The CDR3 DNA sequence: TGTGCCAGCAGCTTAGGGCGGACAGTATTTGAAAAACTGTTTTTT. It codes for CASSLGRTVFEKLFF.

CDR3 protein: CASSFGGNTEAFF. The CDR3 nucleotides are TGTGCCAGCAGCTTCGGGGGTAACACTGAAGCTTTCTTT. The J gene is TRBJ1-1, the V gene TRBV7-2; a weak D match, TRBD1 (5 bases). The CDR3 covers 13 residues. V shed 3 bases and J shed 2 bases, with 7 bases lying between them. Germline values: CDR1 SGHTA, CDR2 FQGNSA.

The chain uses TRBV28 and TRBJ2-2; D is perhaps TRBD2 (5 bases). The V end lost 4 bases, the J end lost 1 base, and 10 bases lay between the germline ends. This CDR3 region has 15 residues. Germline CDR1 reads MDHEN; CDR2 reads SYDVKM. CDR3 amino acids: CASSSPRGNTGELFF. The CDR3, as DNA: TGTGCCAGCAGTTCCCCCCGGGGGAACACCGGGGAGCTGTTTTTT.

The chain couples TRBV7-9 to TRBJ2-5; 7 bases fit TRBD1. The tail of the sequence fits TRBJ2-7 better, so the J call may be wrong. Germline values: CDR1 SEHNR, CDR2 FQNEAQ (reference sequence). The length of the CDR3 is 15 residues. The CDR3 sequence: CASSLAGTGDHEQYF. DNA for the CDR3: TGTGCCAGCAGCTTAGCGGGTACAGGGGACCACGAGCAGTACTTC.

This chain links TRBV10-3 with TRBJ1-1, with TRBD1 as a possible D gene (6 bases). V lost 11 bases and J 3 bases, leaving 19 bases between the germline ends. The CDR3 extends over 14 amino acids. Germline V lookup: CDR1 ENHRY, CDR2 SYGVKD. The CDR3 DNA sequence: TGTGCCGTAACCGGGGAGGGGGTCTACACTGAAGCTTTCTTT. Translated: CAVTGEGVYTEAFF.

The gene calls are TRBV11-2 and TRBJ2-1; tentatively, D is TRBD1 (6 bases). From germline, CDR1 is SGHAT and CDR2 FQNNGV. The CDR3 consists of 13 residues. V lost 7 bases and J lost 7, with 14 bases in between. The CDR3 spells CASTQSRGNEQFF. CDR3 DNA sequence: TGTGCCAGCACCCAAAGTAGGGGGAATGAGCAGTTCTTC.

This clone turned up a few times. The CDR3 DNA sequence: TGTGCCAGCAGAAGCGGGGGGGCCGTAGATACGCAGTATTTT. This translates into CASRSGGAVDTQYF. The chain carries TRBV9 and TRBJ2-3, with 10 bases matching TRBD2. This CDR3 comprises 14 residues. CDR1 and CDR2 from the germline V gene are SGDLS and YYNGEE. The V gene end was trimmed by 5 bases and the J gene end by 5 bases; junction bases not matched to a gene: 5.

This clone was detected once. This chain connects TRBV5-1 to TRBJ2-3; 9 nucleotides match TRBD2. CDR3 length: 16 amino acids. Germline values: CDR1 SGHRS, CDR2 YFSETQ. With 3 bases clipped from V and 2 bases from J, the junction kept 7 bases outside the gene matches. The CDR3 spells CASSYSGGPNTDTQYF. CDR3 coding DNA: TGCGCCAGCAGCTATAGCGGGGGCCCCAACACAGATACGCAGTATTTT.

This clone was detected once. V is TRBV4-3 and J is TRBJ2-1; 8 nucleotides agree with TRBD2. Losses at the gene ends were 0 bases for V and 3 bases for J; bases not matched to a gene: 7. Germline V gene lookup returns CDR1 LGHNA and CDR2 YSLEER. The CDR3 is made up of 17 amino acids. CDR3 sequence: CASSQDSNLAGYNEQFF. The CDR3 nucleotides read TGCGCCAGCAGCCAAGATAGTAACCTAGCGGGCTACAATGAGCAGTTCTTC.